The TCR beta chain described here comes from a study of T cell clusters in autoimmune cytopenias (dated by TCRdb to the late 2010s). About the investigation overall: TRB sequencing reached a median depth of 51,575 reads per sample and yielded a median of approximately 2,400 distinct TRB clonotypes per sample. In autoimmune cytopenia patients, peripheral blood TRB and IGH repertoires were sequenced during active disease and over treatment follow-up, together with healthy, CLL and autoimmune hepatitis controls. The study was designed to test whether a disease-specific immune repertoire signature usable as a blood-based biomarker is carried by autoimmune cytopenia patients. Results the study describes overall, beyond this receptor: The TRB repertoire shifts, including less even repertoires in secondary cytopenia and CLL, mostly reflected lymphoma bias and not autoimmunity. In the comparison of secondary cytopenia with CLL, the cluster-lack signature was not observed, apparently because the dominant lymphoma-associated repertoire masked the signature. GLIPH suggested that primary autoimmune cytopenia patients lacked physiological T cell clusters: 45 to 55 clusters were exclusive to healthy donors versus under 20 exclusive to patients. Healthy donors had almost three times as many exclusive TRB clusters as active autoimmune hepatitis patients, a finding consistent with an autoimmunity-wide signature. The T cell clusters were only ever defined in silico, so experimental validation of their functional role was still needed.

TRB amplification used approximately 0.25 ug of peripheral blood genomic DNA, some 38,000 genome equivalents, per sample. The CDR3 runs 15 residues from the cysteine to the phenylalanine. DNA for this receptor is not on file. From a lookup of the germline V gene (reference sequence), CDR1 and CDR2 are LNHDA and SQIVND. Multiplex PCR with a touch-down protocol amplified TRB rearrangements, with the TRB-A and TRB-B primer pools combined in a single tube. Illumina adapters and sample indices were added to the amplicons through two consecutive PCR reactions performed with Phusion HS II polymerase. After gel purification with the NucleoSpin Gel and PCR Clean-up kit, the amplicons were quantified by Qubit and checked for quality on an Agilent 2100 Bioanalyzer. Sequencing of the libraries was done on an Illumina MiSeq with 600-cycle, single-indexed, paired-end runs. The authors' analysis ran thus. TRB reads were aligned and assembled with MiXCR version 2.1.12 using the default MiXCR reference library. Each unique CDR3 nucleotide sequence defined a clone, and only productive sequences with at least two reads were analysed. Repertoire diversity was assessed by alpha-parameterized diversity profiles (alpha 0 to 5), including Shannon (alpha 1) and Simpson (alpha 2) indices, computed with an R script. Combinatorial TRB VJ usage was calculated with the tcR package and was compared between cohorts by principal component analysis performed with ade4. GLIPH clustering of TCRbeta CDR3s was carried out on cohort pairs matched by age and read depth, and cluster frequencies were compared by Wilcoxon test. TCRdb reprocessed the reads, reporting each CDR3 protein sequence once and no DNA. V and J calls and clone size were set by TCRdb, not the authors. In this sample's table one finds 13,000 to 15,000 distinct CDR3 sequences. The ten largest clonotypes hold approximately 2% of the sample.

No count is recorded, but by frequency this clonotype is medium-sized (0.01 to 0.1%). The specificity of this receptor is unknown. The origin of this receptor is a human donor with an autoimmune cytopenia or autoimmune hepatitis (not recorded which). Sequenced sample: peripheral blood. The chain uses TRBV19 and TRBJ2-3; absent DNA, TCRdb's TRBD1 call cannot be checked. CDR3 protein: CASSPGAAVVDTQYF.